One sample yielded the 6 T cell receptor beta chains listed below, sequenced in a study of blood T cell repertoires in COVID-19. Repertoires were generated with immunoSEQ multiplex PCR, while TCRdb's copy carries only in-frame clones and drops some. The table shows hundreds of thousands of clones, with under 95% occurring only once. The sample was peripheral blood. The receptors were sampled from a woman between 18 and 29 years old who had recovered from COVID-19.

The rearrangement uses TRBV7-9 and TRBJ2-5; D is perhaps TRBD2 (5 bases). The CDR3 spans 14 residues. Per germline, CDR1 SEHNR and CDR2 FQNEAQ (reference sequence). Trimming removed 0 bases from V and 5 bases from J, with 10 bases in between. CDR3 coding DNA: TGTGCCAGCAGCTTAGCCAGGAGGCCTGAGACCCAGTACTTC. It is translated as CASSLARRPETQYF.

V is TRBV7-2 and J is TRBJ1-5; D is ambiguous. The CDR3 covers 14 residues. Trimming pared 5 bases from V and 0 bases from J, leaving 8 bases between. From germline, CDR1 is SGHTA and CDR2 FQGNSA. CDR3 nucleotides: TGTGCCAGCAGCCCGCAGGTTAGCAATCAGCCCCAGCATTTT. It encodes CASSPQVSNQPQHF.

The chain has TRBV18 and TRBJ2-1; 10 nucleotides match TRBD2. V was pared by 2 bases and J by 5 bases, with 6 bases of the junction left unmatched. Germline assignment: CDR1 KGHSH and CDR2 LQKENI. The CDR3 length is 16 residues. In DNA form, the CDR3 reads TGTGCCAGCTCACCAAGCGGGCTAGCGGGAGACAATGAGCAGTTCTTC. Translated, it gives CASSPSGLAGDNEQFF. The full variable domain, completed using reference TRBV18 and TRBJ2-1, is NAGVMQNPRHLVRRRGQEARLRCSPMKGHSHVYWYRQLPEEGLKFMVYLQKENIIDESGMPKERFSAEFPKEGPSILRIQQVVRGDSAAYFCASSPSGLAGDNEQFFGPGTRLTVL.

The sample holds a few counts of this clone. CDR3 nucleotides: TGTGCCAGCAGCCTTCAAGTCCGGGACAGGACGTATTTT. Its translation is CASSLQVRDRTYF. The V and J genes are TRBV7-2 and TRBJ1-3, with 8 bases fitting TRBD1. Germline V CDR1 and CDR2: SGHTA, FQGNSA. Unmatched junction bases numbered 13, after V lost 5 bases and J lost 16 bases. This CDR3 spans 13 amino acids.

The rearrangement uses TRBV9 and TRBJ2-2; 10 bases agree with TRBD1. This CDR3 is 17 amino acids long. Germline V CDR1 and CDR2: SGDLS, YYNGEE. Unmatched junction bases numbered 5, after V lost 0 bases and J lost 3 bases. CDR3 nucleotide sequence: TGTGCCAGCAGCGTAGAGGACAGGGGGTCGCACACCGGGGAGCTGTTTTTT. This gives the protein CASSVEDRGSHTGELFF.

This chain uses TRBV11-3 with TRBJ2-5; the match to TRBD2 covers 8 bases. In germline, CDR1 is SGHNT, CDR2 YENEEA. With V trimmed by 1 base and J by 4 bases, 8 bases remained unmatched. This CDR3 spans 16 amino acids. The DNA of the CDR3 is TGTGCCAGCAGCTTAGTGCTTAGCGGGATTGCAGAGACCCAGTACTTC. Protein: CASSLVLSGIAETQYF.